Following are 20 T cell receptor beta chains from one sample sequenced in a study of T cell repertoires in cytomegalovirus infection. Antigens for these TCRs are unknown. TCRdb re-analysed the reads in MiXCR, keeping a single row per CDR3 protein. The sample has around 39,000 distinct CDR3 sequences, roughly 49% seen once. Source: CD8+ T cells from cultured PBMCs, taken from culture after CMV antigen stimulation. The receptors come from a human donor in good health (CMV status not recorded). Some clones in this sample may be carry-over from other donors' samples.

CDR3 DNA sequence: TGCGCCAGCAGCTTGGCTCCGGCGGGGAACACTGAAGCTTTCTTT. It yields the protein CASSLAPAGNTEAFF. This chain joins TRBV5-1 and TRBJ1-1; no clear D gene. Trimming removed 0 bases from V and 1 base from J, with 10 bases in between. The CDR3 length is 15 residues. Germline CDR1 is SGHRS and CDR2 is YFSETQ.

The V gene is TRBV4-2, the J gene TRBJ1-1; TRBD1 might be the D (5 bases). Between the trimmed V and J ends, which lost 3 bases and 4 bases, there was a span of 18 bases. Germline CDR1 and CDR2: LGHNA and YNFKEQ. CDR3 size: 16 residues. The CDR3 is CASSQGVGLGSTEAFF. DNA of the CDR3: TGTGCCAGCAGCCAGGGGGTGGGACTGGGGAGCACTGAAGCTTTCTTT.

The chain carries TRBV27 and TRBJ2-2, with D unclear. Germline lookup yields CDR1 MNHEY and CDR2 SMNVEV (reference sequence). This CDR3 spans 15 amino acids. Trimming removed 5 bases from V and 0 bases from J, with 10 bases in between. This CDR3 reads CASSHQTANTGELFF. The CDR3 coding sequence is TGTGCCAGCAGTCACCAGACCGCGAACACCGGGGAGCTGTTTTTT.

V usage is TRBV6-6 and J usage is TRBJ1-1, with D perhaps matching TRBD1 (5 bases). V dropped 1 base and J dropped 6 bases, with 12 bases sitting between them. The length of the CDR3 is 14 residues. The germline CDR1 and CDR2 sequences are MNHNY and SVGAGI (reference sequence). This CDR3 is CASSYWGNNAEAFF. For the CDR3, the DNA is TGTGCCAGCAGTTACTGGGGGAACAATGCTGAAGCTTTCTTT.

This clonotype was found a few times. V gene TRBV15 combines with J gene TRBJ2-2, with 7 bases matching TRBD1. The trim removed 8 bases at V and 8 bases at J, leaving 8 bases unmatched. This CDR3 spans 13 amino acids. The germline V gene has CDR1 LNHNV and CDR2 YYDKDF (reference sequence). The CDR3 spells CATSHRGFGELFF. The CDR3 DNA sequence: TGTGCCACCTCCCACAGGGGTTTTGGGGAGCTGTTTTTT. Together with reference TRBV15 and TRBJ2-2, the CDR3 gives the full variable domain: DAMVIQNPRYQVTQFGKPVTLSCSQTLNHNVMYWYQQKSSQAPKLLFHYYDKDFNNEADTPDNFQSRRPNTSFCFLDIRSPGLGDTAMYLCATSHRGFGELFFGEGSRLTVL.

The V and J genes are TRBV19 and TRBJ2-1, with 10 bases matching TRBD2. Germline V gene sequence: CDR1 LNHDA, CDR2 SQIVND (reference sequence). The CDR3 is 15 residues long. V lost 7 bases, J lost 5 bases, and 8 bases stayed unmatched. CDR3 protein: CASTLGLAVDNEQFF. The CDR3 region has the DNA TGTGCCAGTACCCTCGGACTAGCGGTTGACAATGAGCAGTTCTTC.

CDR3 DNA sequence: TGTGCCAGCAGCCAGGCTAACCTTCCACACAATGAGCAGTTCTTC. Its protein product is CASSQANLPHNEQFF. The V call is TRBV7-3, the J call TRBJ2-1; no definite D call. The V gene's germline CDR1 is SGHTA and CDR2 FQGTGA. The CDR3 spans 15 residues. Trimming left V 5 bases short and J 5 bases short, with 16 bases between.

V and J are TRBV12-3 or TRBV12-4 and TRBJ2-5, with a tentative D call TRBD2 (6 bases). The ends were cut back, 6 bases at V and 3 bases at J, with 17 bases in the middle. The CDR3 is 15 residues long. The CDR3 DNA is TGTGCCAGCAGCCCTATACTAGCTTCGAAAGAGACCCAGTACTTC. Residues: CASSPILASKETQYF.

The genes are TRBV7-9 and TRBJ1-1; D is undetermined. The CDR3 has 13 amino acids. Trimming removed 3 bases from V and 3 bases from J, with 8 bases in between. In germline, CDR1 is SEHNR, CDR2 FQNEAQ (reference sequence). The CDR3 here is CASSFPYDTEAFF. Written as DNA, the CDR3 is TGTGCCAGCAGCTTCCCTTACGACACTGAAGCTTTCTTT.

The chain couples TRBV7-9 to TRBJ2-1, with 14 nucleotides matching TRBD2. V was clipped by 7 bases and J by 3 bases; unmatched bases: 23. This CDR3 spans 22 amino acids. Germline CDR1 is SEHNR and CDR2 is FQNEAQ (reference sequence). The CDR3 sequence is CASTPTGYSGTSGSHGYNEQFF. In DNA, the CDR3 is TGTGCCAGCACCCCCACGGGGTATTCCGGGACTAGCGGGAGTCACGGCTACAATGAGCAGTTCTTC.

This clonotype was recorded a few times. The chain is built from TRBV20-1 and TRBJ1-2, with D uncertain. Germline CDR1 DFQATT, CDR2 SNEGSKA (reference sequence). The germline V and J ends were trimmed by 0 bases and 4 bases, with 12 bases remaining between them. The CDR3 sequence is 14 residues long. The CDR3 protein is CSARDRTATYGYTF. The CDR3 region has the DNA TGCAGTGCTAGAGATAGGACCGCAACCTATGGCTACACCTTC.

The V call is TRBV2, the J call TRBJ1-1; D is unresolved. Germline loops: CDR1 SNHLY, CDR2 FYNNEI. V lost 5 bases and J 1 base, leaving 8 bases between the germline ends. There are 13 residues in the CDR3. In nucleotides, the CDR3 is TGTGCCAGCAGTCAACTTGAGAACACTGAAGCTTTCTTT. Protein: CASSQLENTEAFF.

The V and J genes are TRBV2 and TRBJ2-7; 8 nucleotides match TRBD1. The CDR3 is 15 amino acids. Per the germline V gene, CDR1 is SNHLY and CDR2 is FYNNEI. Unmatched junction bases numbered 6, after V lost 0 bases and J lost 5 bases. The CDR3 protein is CASSEAQGAKNEQYF. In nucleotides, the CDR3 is TGTGCCAGCAGTGAAGCGCAGGGGGCCAAGAACGAGCAGTACTTC.

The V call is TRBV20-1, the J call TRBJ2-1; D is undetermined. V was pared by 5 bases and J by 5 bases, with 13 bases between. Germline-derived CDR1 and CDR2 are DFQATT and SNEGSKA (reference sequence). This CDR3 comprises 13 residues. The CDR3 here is CSAETSQDNEQFF. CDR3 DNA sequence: TGCAGTGCTGAGACCTCCCAGGACAATGAGCAGTTCTTC.

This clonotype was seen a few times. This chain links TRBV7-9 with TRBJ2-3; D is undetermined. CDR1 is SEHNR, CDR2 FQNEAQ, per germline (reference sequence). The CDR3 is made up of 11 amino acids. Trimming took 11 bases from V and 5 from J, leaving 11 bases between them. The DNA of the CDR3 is TGTGCCGCCCCCGTTGTAGATACGCAGTATTTT. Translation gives CAAPVVDTQYF.

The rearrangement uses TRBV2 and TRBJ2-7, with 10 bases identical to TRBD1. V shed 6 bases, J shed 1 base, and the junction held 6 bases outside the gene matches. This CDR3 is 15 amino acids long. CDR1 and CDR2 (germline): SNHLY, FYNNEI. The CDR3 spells CASRAGQGSSYEQYF. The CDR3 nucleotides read TGTGCCAGCAGAGCGGGACAGGGGTCGTCCTACGAGCAGTACTTC.

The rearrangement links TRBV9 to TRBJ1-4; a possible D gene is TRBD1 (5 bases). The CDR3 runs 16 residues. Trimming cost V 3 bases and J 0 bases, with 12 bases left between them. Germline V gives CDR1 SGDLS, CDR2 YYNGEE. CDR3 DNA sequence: TGTGCCAGCAGCGGAGGGGAGAGGGCAACTAATGAAAAACTGTTTTTT. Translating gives CASSGGERATNEKLFF.

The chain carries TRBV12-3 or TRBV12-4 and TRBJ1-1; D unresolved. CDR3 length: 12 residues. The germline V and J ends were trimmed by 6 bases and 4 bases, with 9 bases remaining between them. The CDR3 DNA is TGTGCCAGCAGCCCGGCGGGCACTGAAGCTTTCTTT. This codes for CASSPAGTEAFF.

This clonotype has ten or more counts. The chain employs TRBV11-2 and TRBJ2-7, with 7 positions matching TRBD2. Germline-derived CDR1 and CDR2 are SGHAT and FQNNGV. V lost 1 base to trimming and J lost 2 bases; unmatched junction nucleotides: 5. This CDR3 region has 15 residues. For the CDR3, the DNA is TGTGCCAGCAGCTTAGTCGGTAGCGGGCCCTACGAGCAGTACTTC. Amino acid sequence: CASSLVGSGPYEQYF.

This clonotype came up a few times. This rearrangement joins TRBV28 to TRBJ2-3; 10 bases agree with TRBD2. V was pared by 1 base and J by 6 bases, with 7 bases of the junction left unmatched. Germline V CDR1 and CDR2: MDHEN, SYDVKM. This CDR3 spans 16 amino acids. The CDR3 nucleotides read TGTGCCAGCAGTTTATCCCTAGCGGGAGTCGGCGATACGCAGTATTTT. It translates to CASSLSLAGVGDTQYF.